This T cell receptor (beta chain) was captured by sequencing in a study of CD8 T cells in ankylosing spondylitis. Study-wide results and limits: Matched ankylosing spondylitis synovial fluid reportedly contained a significantly enriched population of disease-linked clones. Disease-linked clones bore a CD8+ phenotype and were relatively rare in peripheral blood. Typical of ankylosing spondylitis blood, it appeared, was a TCR beta motif of roughly eight highly homologous variants.

Trimming left V 4 bases short and J 4 bases short, with 11 bases between. The CDR3 length is 13 residues. CDR1 and CDR2 from the germline V gene are MGHRA and YSYEKL. This clonotype was detected many times. Its antigen is currently unknown. A quantitative 5'-RACE method, one with molecular barcodes, was used to make TCR beta libraries. TCRdb re-derived calls from the 5' RACE reads in MiXCR, one entry per CDR3 protein. The sample records 300,000 to 400,000 distinct CDR3 sequences, more than 20% being singletons. The receptor comes from a male donor with ankylosing spondylitis or in good health (not recorded which). The rearrangement uses TRBV4-1 and TRBJ2-7, with D tentatively TRBD1 (6 bases). The sample was blood, either unsorted or a sorted T cell fraction (not recorded which). CDR3 sequence reads: CASSLTTGYEQYF. DNA of the CDR3: TGCGCCAGCAGCCTGACTACAGGGTACGAGCAGTACTTC.